The clone carrying this T cell receptor beta chain came up many times. What it binds is unknown. This sample stems from a study of identical twins. Study conclusions and caveats: Out-of-frame sharing of TCR alpha in monozygotic twins was underestimated by models. Beta clonotypes that were abundant in cord blood contained fewer insertions, a pattern absent from memory repertoires. When twins shared out-of-frame alpha sequences, those sequences had excess low generation probability.

Germline V gene sequence: CDR1 MNHEY, CDR2 SVGEGT. The CDR3 sequence is 13 residues long. Deletions cut 1 base from V and 9 bases from J, with 10 bases between. Template switching added a universal primer binding site, and final cDNA carried unique molecular identifiers. TCRdb re-called the 5' RACE reads with MiXCR, one entry per CDR3 protein. The sample contains some 600,000 distinct CDR3 sequences, less than 9% of which appear only once. Separately, the same data were catalogued under a study of yellow fever vaccine responses in identical twins.

The sample taken for sequencing was PBMCs. V usage is TRBV6-2 or TRBV6-3 and J usage is TRBJ1-5; weak D call: TRBD1 (5 bases). This clonotype originated in a woman between 18 and 29 years old in good health. CDR3 residues: CASSYLMGGPQHF. The CDR3 region has the DNA TGTGCCAGCAGTTACTTGATGGGGGGGCCCCAGCATTTT.